This is a list of T cell receptor beta chains from one sample in a study of siplizumab effects on memory and regulatory T cells. The protocol was immunoSEQ multiplex PCR, while the TCRdb copy is restricted to in-frame clones and leaves out a portion. The sample records approximately 100,000 clones, 80% to 95% being singletons. Specimen: non-Treg CD4+ T cells sorted from blood. The receptors were sampled from a human donor in good health. CDR3s include the opening cysteine and the closing phenylalanine or tryptophan. The order of the fields is clone size, J gene, D gene, V gene, CDR3 DNA, CDR3 protein. The D gene is left open where the match is weak. Size is omitted from some rows. Given values are once, few, many or a class for expanded clones.

>once|TRBJ2-6|NA|TRBV7-2
TGTGCCAGCAGCTTACAGGGGTTAGGGGCCAACGTCCTGACTTTC
CASSLQGLGANVLTF
>once|TRBJ2-2|NA|TRBV7-2
TGTGCCAGCAGCTTAGGAGACAGAAAAACCGGGGAGCTGTTTTTT
CASSLGDRKTGELFF
>NA|TRBJ2-1|TRBD2|TRBV5-1
TGCGCCAGCAGCCCTAGCGGGGCAAGCTCCTACAATGAGCAGTTCTTC
CASSPSGASSYNEQFF
>NA|TRBJ1-2|NA|TRBV7-9
TGTGCCAGCAGCTCGACAGCCAACTATGGCTACACCTTC
CASSSTANYGYTF
>once|TRBJ1-6|TRBD1|TRBV10-2
TGCGCCAGCAGCTCACAGGGGAACAATTCACCCCTCCACTTT
CASSSQGNNSPLHF
>NA|TRBJ2-3|TRBD2|TRBV9
TGTGCCAGCAGCGCGATCCCACCTCTGACTAGCGGGGGACCTCAGTATTTT
CASSAIPPLTSGGPQYF
>NA|TRBJ2-3|NA|TRBV29-1
TGCAGTGATCAAGGCCCATCTACAGATACGCAGTATTTT
CSDQGPSTDTQYF
>NA|TRBJ2-1|TRBD2|TRBV6-4
TGTGCCAGCAGTGACGGTAGCGGGGGGGCTGAGCAGTTCTTC
CASSDGSGGAEQFF
>NA|TRBJ2-7|NA|TRBV28
TGTGCCAGCAGTTTCGGGGACGGGACCTACGAGCAGTACTTC
CASSFGDGTYEQYF
>NA|TRBJ1-5|NA|TRBV6-5
TGTGCCAGCGGGTCCCAGGGGTCACAGCCCCAGCATTTT
CASGSQGSQPQHF
>NA|TRBJ2-1|NA|TRBV5-4
TGTGCCAGCAGCTCTATCAAAAAGGGGGACAATGAGCAGTTCTTC
CASSSIKKGDNEQFF
>NA|TRBJ2-1|NA|TRBV6-5
TGTGCCAGCAGTTTCTACAATGAGCAGTTCTTC
CASSFYNEQFF
>NA|TRBJ2-7|NA|TRBV7-7
TGTGCCAGCAGCTTATTCCAGGGTAACTACGAGCAGTACTTC
CASSLFQGNYEQYF
>NA|TRBJ2-4|NA|TRBV5-1
TGCGCCAGCAGCTTGGCCCTGACTAGTTTAGACATTCAGTACTTC
CASSLALTSLDIQYF
>NA|TRBJ1-1|NA|TRBV7-2
TGTGCCAGCAGCTTTACCGTGAGAGGCACTGAAGCTTTCTTT
CASSFTVRGTEAFF
>NA|TRBJ2-3|NA|TRBV4-1
TGCGCCAGCAGCCAAGTTGACTCAGATACGCAGTATTTT
CASSQVDSDTQYF
>NA|TRBJ1-1|NA|TRBV18
TGTGCCAGCTCACTGAACACTGAAGCTTTCTTT
CASSLNTEAFF